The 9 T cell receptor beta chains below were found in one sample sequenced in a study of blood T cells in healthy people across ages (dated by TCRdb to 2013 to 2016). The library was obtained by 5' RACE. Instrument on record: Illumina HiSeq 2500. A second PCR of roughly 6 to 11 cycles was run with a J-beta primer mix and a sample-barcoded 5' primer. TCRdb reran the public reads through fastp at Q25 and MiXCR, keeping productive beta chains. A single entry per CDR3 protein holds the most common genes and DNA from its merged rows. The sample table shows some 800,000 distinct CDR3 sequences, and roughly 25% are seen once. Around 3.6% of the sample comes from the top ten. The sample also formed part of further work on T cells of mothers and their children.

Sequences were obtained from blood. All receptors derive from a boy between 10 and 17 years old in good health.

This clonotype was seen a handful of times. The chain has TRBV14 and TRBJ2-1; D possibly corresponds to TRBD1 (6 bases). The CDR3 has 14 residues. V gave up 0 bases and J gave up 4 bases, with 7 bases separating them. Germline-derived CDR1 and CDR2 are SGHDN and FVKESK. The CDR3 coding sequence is TGTGCCAGCAGCCAAGATGGACAGTACAATGAGCAGTTCTTC. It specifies CASSQDGQYNEQFF.

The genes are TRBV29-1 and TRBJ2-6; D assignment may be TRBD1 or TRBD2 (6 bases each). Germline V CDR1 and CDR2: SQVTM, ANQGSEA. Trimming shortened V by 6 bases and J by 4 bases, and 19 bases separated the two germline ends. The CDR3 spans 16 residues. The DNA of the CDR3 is TGCAGCGTCCCAACGGGGGCGGGTTCCGGGGCCAACGTCCTGACTTTC. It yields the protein CSVPTGAGSGANVLTF.

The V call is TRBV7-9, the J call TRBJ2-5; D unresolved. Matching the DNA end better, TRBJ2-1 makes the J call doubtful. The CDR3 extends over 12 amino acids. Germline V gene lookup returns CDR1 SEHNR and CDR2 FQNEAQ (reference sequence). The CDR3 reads CASTGGVNEQFF. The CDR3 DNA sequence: TGTGCCAGCACGGGTGGGGTTAATGAGCAGTTCTTC.

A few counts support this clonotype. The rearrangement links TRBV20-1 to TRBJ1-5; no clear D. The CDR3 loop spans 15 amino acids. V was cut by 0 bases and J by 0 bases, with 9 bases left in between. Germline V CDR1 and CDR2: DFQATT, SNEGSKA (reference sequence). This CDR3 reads CSARDLAYSNQPQHF. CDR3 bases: TGCAGTGCTAGAGATCTGGCCTATAGCAATCAGCCCCAGCATTTT.

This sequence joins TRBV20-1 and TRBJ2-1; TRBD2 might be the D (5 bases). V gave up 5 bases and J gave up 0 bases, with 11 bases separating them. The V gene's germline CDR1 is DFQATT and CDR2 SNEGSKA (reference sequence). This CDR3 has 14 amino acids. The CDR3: CSAPPGSSYNEQFF. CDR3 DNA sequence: TGCAGTGCTCCCCCGGGAAGCTCCTACAATGAGCAGTTCTTC.

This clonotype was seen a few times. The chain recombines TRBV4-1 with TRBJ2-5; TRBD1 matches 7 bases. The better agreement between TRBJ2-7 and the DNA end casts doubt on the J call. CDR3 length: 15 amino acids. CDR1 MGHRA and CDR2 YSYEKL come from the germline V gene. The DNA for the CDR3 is TGCGCCAGCAGCCGACAACAGGGGATGGTGGGCGAGCAGTACTTC. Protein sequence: CASSRQQGMVGEQYF.

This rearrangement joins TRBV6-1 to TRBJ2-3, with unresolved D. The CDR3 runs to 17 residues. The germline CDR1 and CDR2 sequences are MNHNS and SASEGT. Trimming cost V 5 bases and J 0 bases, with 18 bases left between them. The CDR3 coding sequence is TGTGCCAGCAGTCCAAAACGGACCGTAACGAGCACAGATACGCAGTATTTT. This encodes CASSPKRTVTSTDTQYF.

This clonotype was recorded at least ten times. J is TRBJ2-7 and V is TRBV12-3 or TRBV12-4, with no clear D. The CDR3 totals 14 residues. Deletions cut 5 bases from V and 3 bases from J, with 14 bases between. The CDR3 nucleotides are TGTGCCAGCAGTCAAGCCCCGGGCAGCTACGAGCAGTACTTC. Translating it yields CASSQAPGSYEQYF.

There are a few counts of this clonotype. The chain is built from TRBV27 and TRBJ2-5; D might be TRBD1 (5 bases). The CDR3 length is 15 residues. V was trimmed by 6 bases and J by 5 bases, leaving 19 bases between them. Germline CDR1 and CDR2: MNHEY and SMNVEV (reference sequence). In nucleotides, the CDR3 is TGTGCCAGCAGGAGGACGACAGAAAGCGCGGAGACCCAGTACTTC. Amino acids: CASRRTTESAETQYF.